The clone carrying this T cell receptor beta chain was seen repeatedly, ten times or more. Its antigen is not known. The data were obtained in a study of shared clonotypes between healthy human individuals. Study information: Aged between 18 and 49, the donors were two women and a few men.

Original methodology: As immunoSEQ supplied junction-only sequences (without quality scores), filtering differed. TCRdb keeps only in-frame clones here, not all; method: immunoSEQ multiplex PCR. Clone size and V and J calls were adopted from that table, with D and trimming inferred from the DNA. The sample has around 1,000,000 clones; roughly 80% are singletons. V shed 1 base and J shed 5 bases, with 16 bases lying between them. The CDR3 totals 15 residues. Per germline, CDR1 SGHRS and CDR2 YFSETQ. Findings of the study overall: Non-shared clonotypes were found to have lower generation probabilities than the clonotypes that were shared by all four of the sorted-subset donors. Richness estimates generally favored naive over memory subsets.

The V call is TRBV5-1, the J call TRBJ2-7, with a tentative D call TRBD1 (6 bases). Sequencing was carried out using memory CD4+ T cells from PBMCs. The subset is: CD45RA-negative fraction. The receptor comes from a man aged 18 to 30 in good health. Some clones in this sample may be carry-over from other donors' samples. CDR3 DNA: TGCGCCAGCAGCTTGCTAATACAGGGATCCAACGAGCAGTACTTC. It specifies CASSLLIQGSNEQYF.